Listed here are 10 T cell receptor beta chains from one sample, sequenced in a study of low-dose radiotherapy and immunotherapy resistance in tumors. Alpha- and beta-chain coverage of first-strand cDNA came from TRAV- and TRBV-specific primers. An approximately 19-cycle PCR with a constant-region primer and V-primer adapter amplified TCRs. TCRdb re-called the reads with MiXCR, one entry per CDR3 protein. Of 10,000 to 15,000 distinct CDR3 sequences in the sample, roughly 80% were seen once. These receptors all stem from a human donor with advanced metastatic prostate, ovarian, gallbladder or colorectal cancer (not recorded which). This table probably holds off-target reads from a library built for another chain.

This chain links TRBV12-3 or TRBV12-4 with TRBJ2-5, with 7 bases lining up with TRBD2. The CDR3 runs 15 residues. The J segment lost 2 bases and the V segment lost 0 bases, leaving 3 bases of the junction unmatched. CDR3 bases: TGTGCCAGCAGTTTAGCGGGAGGGGCGCAAGAGACCCAGTACTTC. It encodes CASSLAGGAQETQYF.

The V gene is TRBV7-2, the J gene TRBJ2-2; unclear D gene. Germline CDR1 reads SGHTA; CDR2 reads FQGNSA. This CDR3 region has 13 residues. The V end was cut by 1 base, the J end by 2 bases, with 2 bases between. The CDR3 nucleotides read TGTGCCAGCAGCTTAGGAAACACCGGGGAGCTGTTTTTT. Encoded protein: CASSLGNTGELFF.

In DNA form, the CDR3 reads TGTGCCAGTAGTATGGTAGGGGGCAATCAGCCCCAGCATTTT. Amino acid sequence: CASSMVGGNQPQHF. J is TRBJ1-5 and V is TRBV19, with TRBD1 as a possible D gene (5 bases). Germline CDR1 reads LNHDA; CDR2 reads SQIVND (reference sequence). CDR3 length: 14 residues. V gave up 3 bases and J gave up 2 bases, with 8 bases separating them.

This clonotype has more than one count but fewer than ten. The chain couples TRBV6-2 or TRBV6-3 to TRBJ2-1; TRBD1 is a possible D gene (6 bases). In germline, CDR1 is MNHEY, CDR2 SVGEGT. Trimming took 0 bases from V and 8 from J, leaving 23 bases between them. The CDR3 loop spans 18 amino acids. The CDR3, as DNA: TGTGCCAGCAGTTACTCGAGGTTCCGGGCAGGGGCATCGCATGAGCAGTTCTTC. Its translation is CASSYSRFRAGASHEQFF.

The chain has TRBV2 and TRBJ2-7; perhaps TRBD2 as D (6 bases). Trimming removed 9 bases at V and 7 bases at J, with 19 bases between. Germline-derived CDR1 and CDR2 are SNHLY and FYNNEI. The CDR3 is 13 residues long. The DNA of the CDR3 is TGTGCCAGGGAGGGAGTTGCCCGGGGGGAGCAGTACTTC. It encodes CAREGVARGEQYF.

The CDR3 is CASSSGTENSPLHF. The CDR3 DNA follows: TGTGCCAGCAGCTCGGGGACAGAGAATTCACCCCTCCACTTT. This chain connects TRBV7-8 to TRBJ1-6, with 7 bases that match TRBD1. With 4 bases clipped from V and 7 bases from J, the junction kept 4 bases outside the gene matches. This CDR3 comprises 14 residues. CDR1 is SGHVS, CDR2 FQNEAQ, per germline.

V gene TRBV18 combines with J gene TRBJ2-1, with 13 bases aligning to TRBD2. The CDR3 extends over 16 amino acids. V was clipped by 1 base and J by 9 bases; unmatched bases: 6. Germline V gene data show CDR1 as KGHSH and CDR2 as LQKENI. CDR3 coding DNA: TGTGCCAGCTCACCACTTAAACTAGCGGGAGGGCTTGAGCAGTTCTTC. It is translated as CASSPLKLAGGLEQFF.

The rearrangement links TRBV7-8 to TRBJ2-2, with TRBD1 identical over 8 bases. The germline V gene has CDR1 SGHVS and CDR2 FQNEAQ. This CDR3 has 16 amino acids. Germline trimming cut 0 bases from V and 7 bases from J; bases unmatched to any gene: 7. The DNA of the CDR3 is TGTGCCAGCAGCTTAGCTTCAGGGGGCTATATCGGGGAGCTGTTTTTT. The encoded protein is CASSLASGGYIGELFF.

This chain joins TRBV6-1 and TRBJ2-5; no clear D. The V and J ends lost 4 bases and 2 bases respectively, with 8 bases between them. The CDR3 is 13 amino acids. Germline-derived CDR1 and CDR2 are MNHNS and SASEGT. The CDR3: CASSATAQETQYF. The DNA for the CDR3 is TGTGCCAGCAGTGCAACAGCTCAAGAGACCCAGTACTTC.

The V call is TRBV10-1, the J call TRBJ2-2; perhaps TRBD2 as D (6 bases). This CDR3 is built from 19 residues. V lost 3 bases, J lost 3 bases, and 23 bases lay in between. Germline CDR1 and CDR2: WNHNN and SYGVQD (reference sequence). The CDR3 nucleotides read TGCGCCAGCAGTGAACCATTCCCCAGTTTAGGGGACTACACCGGGGAGCTGTTTTTT. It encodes CASSEPFPSLGDYTGELFF.